This TCR beta chain was identified in a study of early T cells in non-severe SARS-CoV-2 infection. At the level of the study: With bulk RNA from unsorted whole blood as input, sequencing yielded unpaired chains.

The CDR3 totals 16 residues. Germline-derived CDR1 and CDR2 are DFQATT and SNEGSKA (reference sequence). V gave up 2 bases and J gave up 1 base, with 17 bases separating them. Unique molecular identifiers tagged individual cDNA molecules. TCRdb reprocessed the 5' RACE reads with MiXCR, giving one entry per CDR3 protein. In the table there are approximately 35,000 distinct CDR3 sequences, around 5.8% of which are singletons. Overall study results and limits: The matching step, a VDJdb search, favored anti-spike CD8 responses and missed private and CD4 specificities.

This clonotype was observed at least ten times. The antigen is not known. The V call is TRBV20-1, the J call TRBJ2-5; D is possibly TRBD2 (6 bases). The sample taken for sequencing was whole blood. This clonotype was sampled from an adult who was a healthcare worker with PCR-confirmed SARS-CoV-2 infection or an uninfected control (not recorded which). The DNA of the CDR3 is TGCAGTGCTAGATCAATCCTTGGGGGGTTCCAAGAGACCCAGTACTTC. Translation: CSARSILGGFQETQYF.